The subject of this entry is one T cell receptor beta chain. Donors in Cohort 3 who had recovered were those with two negative PCRs, healthcare professional clearance, or resolution of their symptoms. The data stem from a study of blood T cell repertoires in COVID-19. The data were produced by immunoSEQ multiplex PCR, yet TCRdb's version contains in-frame clones alone and is incomplete. The sample contains 140,000 to 150,000 clones, around 86% of which appear only once. The CDR3 length is 16 residues. CDR1 is SGHAT, CDR2 FQNNGV, per germline. Between the trimmed V and J ends, which lost 0 bases and 5 bases, there was a span of 14 bases.

Input material: PBMCs or T cells enriched from blood (not recorded which). This clonotype was sampled from a man aged 45-60 years who had recovered from COVID-19. The chain has TRBV11-2 and TRBJ2-1, with D possibly TRBD2 on 6 matching bases. The CDR3 region has the DNA TGTGCCAGCAGCTTAGATCAGACTAGATCCCACAATGAGCAGTTCTTC. Its protein product is CASSLDQTRSHNEQFF.